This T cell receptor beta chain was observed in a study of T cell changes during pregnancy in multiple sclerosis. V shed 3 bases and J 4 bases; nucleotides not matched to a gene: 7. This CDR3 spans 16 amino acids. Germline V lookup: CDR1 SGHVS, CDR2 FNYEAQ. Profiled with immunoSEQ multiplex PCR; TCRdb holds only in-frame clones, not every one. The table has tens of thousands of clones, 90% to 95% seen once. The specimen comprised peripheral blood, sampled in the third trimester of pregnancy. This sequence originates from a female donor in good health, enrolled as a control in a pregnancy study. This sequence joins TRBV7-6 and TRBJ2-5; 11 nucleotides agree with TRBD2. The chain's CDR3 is CASSFNLAGGGETQYF. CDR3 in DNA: TGTGCCAGCAGCTTTAACCTAGCGGGGGGTGGAGAGACCCAGTACTTC.